A selection of T cell receptor beta chains follows, all from one sample in a study of PD-1 blockade in classical Hodgkin lymphoma. Generated by immunoSEQ multiplex PCR, the TCRdb table keeps only in-frame clones and is missing some. The sample contains 60,000 or so clones, more than 75% of which appear only once. Sequencing used peripheral blood mononuclear cells (PBMCs), obtained at baseline. The receptors shown here come from a human donor with classical Hodgkin lymphoma. Both conserved end residues are part of each CDR3. D genes are given only for firm matches. Clone size appears in some rows only: once, few, many, or a class for an expanded clone.

j_gene | d_gene | v_gene | abundance | CDR3aa | CDR3nt
TRBJ2-1 | TRBD2 | TRBV4-1 | - | CASSLGLAGGGIGGNEQFF | TGCGCCAGCAGCCTAGGACTAGCGGGAGGCGGAATAGGGGGCAATGAGCAGTTCTTC
TRBJ2-1 | - | TRBV19 | once | CASSIAGKGGNEQFF | TGTGCCAGTAGTATAGCGGGAAAGGGGGGCAATGAGCAGTTCTTC
TRBJ2-3 | - | TRBV5-1 | - | CASSEHRVSDTQYF | TGCGCCAGCAGCGAACACAGGGTTTCAGATACGCAGTATTTT
TRBJ2-1 | TRBD2 | TRBV5-1 | - | CASSPLAGGSEQFF | TGCGCCAGCAGCCCACTAGCGGGGGGGAGTGAGCAGTTCTTC
TRBJ1-2 | - | TRBV6-1 | - | CASSSDSYYGYTF | TGTGCCAGCAGCTCCGACAGTTACTATGGCTACACCTTC
TRBJ2-1 | - | TRBV16 | - | CASSQWGRSSYNEQFF | TGTGCCAGCAGCCAATGGGGACGGAGCTCCTACAATGAGCAGTTCTTC
TRBJ1-4 | TRBD1 | TRBV2 | once | CASRGQAGLEKLFF | TGTGCCAGCAGAGGACAGGCAGGACTCGAAAAACTGTTTTTT
TRBJ2-5 | TRBD1 | TRBV5-1 | - | CASSLEGQGWETQYF | TGCGCCAGCAGCTTGGAGGGACAGGGGTGGGAGACCCAGTACTTC
TRBJ2-1 | - | TRBV7-7 | - | CASSRDHSSYNEQFF | TGTGCTAGCAGCCGGGACCATAGCTCCTACAATGAGCAGTTCTTC
TRBJ1-1 | - | TRBV9 | - | CASSVGVVENTEAFF | TGTGCCAGCAGCGTAGGAGTTGTAGAGAACACTGAAGCTTTCTTT
TRBJ2-3 | - | TRBV7-3 | - | CASSFTDTQYF | TGTGCCAGCAGCTTCACAGATACGCAGTATTTT
TRBJ2-1 | TRBD2 | TRBV28 | - | CASSLLAGGYNEQFF | TGTGCCAGCAGTCTACTAGCGGGAGGGTACAATGAGCAGTTCTTC
TRBJ1-5 | TRBD1 | TRBV28 | - | CASSTKGQGLWNQPQHF | TGTGCCAGCAGTACCAAAGGACAGGGTTTGTGGAATCAGCCCCAGCATTTT
TRBJ2-5 | - | TRBV7-9 | - | CASSPDPGAHKETQYF | TGTGCCAGCAGCCCCGACCCAGGGGCGCATAAAGAGACCCAGTACTTC
TRBJ1-5 | - | TRBV18 | few | CASSLGQRQPQHF | TGTGCCAGCTCACTCGGACAGAGACAGCCCCAGCATTTT
TRBJ1-5 | TRBD1 | TRBV5-5 | - | CASSSQGVQPQHF | TGTGCCAGCAGCTCACAGGGGGTTCAGCCCCAGCATTTT
TRBJ2-1 | - | TRBV27 | - | CASSLLRLGVFNEQFF | TGTGCCAGCAGTTTATTAAGGTTAGGGGTCTTCAATGAGCAGTTCTTC
TRBJ1-3 | - | TRBV7-9 | - | CASSFGGTGNTIYF | TGTGCCAGCAGCTTCGGGGGAACTGGAAACACCATATATTTT
TRBJ2-7 | TRBD1 | TRBV27 | - | CASSPATGGGDEQYF | TGTGCCAGCAGTCCTGCCACAGGGGGCGGGGACGAGCAGTACTTC
TRBJ2-7 | - | TRBV20-1 | - | CSAWNSEQYF | TGCAGTGCTTGGAATTCCGAGCAGTACTTC
TRBJ2-6 | TRBD1 | TRBV28 | - | CASSYDRDFGANVLTF | TGTGCCAGCAGTTACGACAGGGATTTTGGGGCCAACGTCCTGACTTTC
TRBJ1-3 | - | TRBV7-9 | - | CASSPGEGGNTIYF | TGTGCCAGCAGCCCAGGGGAAGGCGGAAACACCATATATTTT
TRBJ1-1 | - | TRBV11-2 | - | CASSLVRDGGMRGTEAFF | TGTGCCAGCAGCTTAGTTAGGGATGGCGGTATGAGAGGGACTGAAGCTTTCTTT
TRBJ2-1 | TRBD2 | TRBV7-8 | - | CASSPGTSGHSSYNEQFF | TGTGCCAGCAGCCCCGGGACTAGCGGACACAGCTCCTACAATGAGCAGTTCTTC
TRBJ2-7 | - | TRBV6-1 | - | CASSGNSYEQYF | TGTGCCAGCAGCGGGAACTCCTACGAGCAGTACTTC
TRBJ1-4 | - | TRBV18 | - | CASSPFSDSEKLFF | TGTGCCAGCTCACCTTTTAGTGATTCGGAAAAACTGTTTTTT
TRBJ2-7 | TRBD2 | TRBV14 | - | CASSPWEGSSYEQYF | TGTGCCAGCAGCCCCTGGGAGGGGAGCTCCTACGAGCAGTACTTC
TRBJ2-1 | - | TRBV14 | - | CASSQAFLAAPYNEQFF | TGTGCCAGCAGCCAGGCCTTTTTAGCGGCCCCATACAATGAGCAGTTCTTC
TRBJ2-2 | - | TRBV7-9 | - | CASSLVVNTGELFF | TGTGCCAGCAGCTTAGTCGTGAACACCGGGGAGCTGTTTTTT
TRBJ2-7 | TRBD1 | TRBV27 | - | CASSLSIGQGTGYEQYF | TGTGCCAGCAGTTTATCGATCGGACAGGGTACCGGCTACGAGCAGTACTTC
TRBJ2-1 | - | TRBV28 | - | CASHSPVGRKQFF | TGTGCCAGCCATAGCCCGGTAGGGAGGAAACAGTTCTTC
TRBJ2-7 | - | TRBV13 | - | CASSLVGLRPYEQYF | TGTGCCAGCAGCTTAGTTGGACTGCGGCCTTACGAGCAGTACTTC
TRBJ2-5 | - | TRBV5-4 | - | CASRPRGAEETQYF | TGTGCCAGCAGGCCTCGGGGGGCGGAAGAGACCCAGTACTTC
TRBJ2-2 | TRBD1 | TRBV11-1 | - | CASSRTGLPPGELFF | TGTGCCAGCAGCCGGACAGGCCTGCCCCCCGGGGAGCTGTTTTTT
TRBJ2-1 | - | TRBV19 | - | CASSRQGYYNEQFF | TGTGCCAGTAGTCGCCAGGGTTACTACAATGAGCAGTTCTTC
TRBJ1-1 | TRBD1 | TRBV18 | - | CASSEDRGTEAFF | TGTGCCAGCTCAGAGGACAGGGGGACTGAAGCTTTCTTT
TRBJ1-5 | - | TRBV5-5 | once | CASSLATAGPQHF | TGTGCCAGCAGCTTGGCCACCGCGGGGCCCCAGCATTTT
TRBJ2-5 | - | TRBV29-1 | - | CSVDGLAGGETQYF | TGCAGCGTTGATGGCCTAGCTGGGGGGGAGACCCAGTACTTC
TRBJ2-2 | - | TRBV18 | - | CASSPLQVFTGELFF | TGTGCCAGCTCACCATTACAGGTCTTCACCGGGGAGCTGTTTTTT
TRBJ1-2 | TRBD1 | TRBV2 | - | CASSTGTGLGYTF | TGTGCCAGCAGTACCGGGACAGGGTTAGGCTACACCTTC
TRBJ2-1 | TRBD2 | TRBV11-2 | - | CASSLAGGGGNEQFF | TGTGCCAGCAGCTTAGCCGGCGGGGGGGGTAATGAGCAGTTCTTC
TRBJ2-5 | TRBD1 | TRBV18 | once | CASSSGQGMPWYF | TGTGCCAGCTCATCGGGACAGGGGATGCCCTGGTACTTC